The rows below give T cell receptor beta chains drawn from one sample of a study of cytomegalovirus exposure and HLA in healthy donors. Produced via immunoSEQ multiplex PCR; TCRdb's table is partial and in-frame only. The data contain just over 70,000 clones, just under 75% of them seen just once; the ten biggest clones take up about an eighth. The material sequenced was PBMCs. All receptors come from a human donor in good health. Both conserved end residues are part of each CDR3. A D gene is named only where the DNA matches it firmly. Size is omitted from some rows. Given values are once, few, many or a class for expanded clones.

clone_size: NA
cdr3_length: 15
v_call: TRBV19
j_call: TRBJ2-3
d_call: NA
cdr3_aa: CASTKRAGAPDTQYF
cdr3_nt: TGTGCCAGTACCAAGAGGGCGGGGGCCCCAGATACGCAGTATTTT

clone_size: NA
cdr3_length: 16
v_call: TRBV5-1
j_call: TRBJ2-1
d_call: NA
cdr3_aa: CASSDPFGFGRGEQFF
cdr3_nt: TGCGCCAGCAGCGACCCTTTTGGGTTCGGCCGCGGGGAGCAGTTCTTC

clone_size: NA
cdr3_length: 14
v_call: TRBV5-1
j_call: TRBJ2-2
d_call: NA
cdr3_aa: CASYPGTPDGELFF
cdr3_nt: TGCGCCAGCTACCCCGGGACTCCAGACGGGGAGCTGTTTTTT

clone_size: NA
cdr3_length: 14
v_call: TRBV11-3
j_call: TRBJ2-1
d_call: NA
cdr3_aa: CASTTQGAYNEQFF
cdr3_nt: TGTGCCAGCACCACCCAGGGTGCCTACAATGAGCAGTTCTTC

clone_size: NA
cdr3_length: 14
v_call: TRBV27
j_call: TRBJ1-4
d_call: NA
cdr3_aa: CASSPYTTNEKLFF
cdr3_nt: TGTGCCAGCAGTCCGTATACAACTAATGAAAAACTGTTTTTT

clone_size: once
cdr3_length: 13
v_call: TRBV5-1
j_call: TRBJ2-4
d_call: TRBD1
cdr3_aa: CASSSGQGNIQYF
cdr3_nt: TGCGCCAGCAGCTCGGGACAGGGGAACATTCAGTACTTC

clone_size: NA
cdr3_length: 15
v_call: TRBV14
j_call: TRBJ2-2
d_call: NA
cdr3_aa: CASSPGPRGTGELFF
cdr3_nt: TGTGCCAGCAGCCCCGGCCCTCGGGGGACCGGGGAGCTGTTTTTT

clone_size: once
cdr3_length: 14
v_call: TRBV10-3
j_call: TRBJ1-1
d_call: NA
cdr3_aa: CAIGAGERNTEAFF
cdr3_nt: TGTGCCATCGGAGCGGGGGAGAGGAACACTGAAGCTTTCTTT

clone_size: NA
cdr3_length: 17
v_call: TRBV7-8
j_call: TRBJ1-1
d_call: NA
cdr3_aa: CASTPLGAGDSNTEAFF
cdr3_nt: TGTGCCAGCACCCCTCTAGGGGCAGGAGACTCGAACACTGAAGCTTTCTTT

clone_size: NA
cdr3_length: 15
v_call: TRBV11-2
j_call: TRBJ2-7
d_call: TRBD2
cdr3_aa: CASSPRQGGTYEQYF
cdr3_nt: TGTGCCAGCAGCCCCCGGCAGGGAGGGACCTACGAGCAGTACTTC

clone_size: NA
cdr3_length: 14
v_call: TRBV6-1
j_call: TRBJ2-7
d_call: NA
cdr3_aa: CATTVKVANYEQYF
cdr3_nt: TGTGCCACTACCGTCAAGGTGGCCAACTACGAGCAGTACTTC